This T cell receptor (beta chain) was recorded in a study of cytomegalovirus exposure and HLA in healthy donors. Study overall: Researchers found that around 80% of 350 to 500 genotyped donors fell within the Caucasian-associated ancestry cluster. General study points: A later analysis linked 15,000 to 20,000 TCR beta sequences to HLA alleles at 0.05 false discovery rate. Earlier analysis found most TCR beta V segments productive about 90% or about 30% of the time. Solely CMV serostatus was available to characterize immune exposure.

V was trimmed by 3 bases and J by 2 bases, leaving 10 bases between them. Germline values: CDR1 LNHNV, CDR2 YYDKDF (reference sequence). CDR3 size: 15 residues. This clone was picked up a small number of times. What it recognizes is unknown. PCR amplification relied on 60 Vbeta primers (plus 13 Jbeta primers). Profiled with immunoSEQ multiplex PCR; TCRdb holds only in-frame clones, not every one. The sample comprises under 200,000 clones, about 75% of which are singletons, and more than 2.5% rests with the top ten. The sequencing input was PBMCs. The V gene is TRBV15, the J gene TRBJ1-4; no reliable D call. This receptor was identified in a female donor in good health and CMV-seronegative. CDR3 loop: CATSSPWATNEKLFF. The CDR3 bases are TGTGCCACCAGCAGCCCCTGGGCGACTAATGAAAAACTGTTTTTT.